The next 19 T cell receptor beta chains were all read from a single sample in a study of beta chain features in type 1 diabetes. The authors reverse transcribed all of the isolated RNA, so sequencing captured expressed TCRB transcripts. Profiled with immunoSEQ multiplex PCR; TCRdb holds only in-frame clones, not every one. The data contain around 500,000 clones, around 28% of them singletons. The sample taken for sequencing was naive CD4+ T cells from blood. All receptors come from a man between 18 and 35 years old in good health.

A few counts support this clone. The chain is built from TRBV7-9 and TRBJ2-7; weak D call: TRBD2 (6 bases). Germline V gene data show CDR1 as SEHNR and CDR2 as FQNEAQ (reference sequence). V was pared by 5 bases and J by 0 bases, with 11 bases between. This CDR3 has 14 amino acids. CDR3 nucleotides: TGTGCCAGCAGCCGCGGGGACTTCTCCTACGAGCAGTACTTC. It codes for CASSRGDFSYEQYF.

The V gene is TRBV27, the J gene TRBJ2-3, with D possibly matching TRBD2 (5 bases). V was trimmed by 3 bases and J by 3 bases, leaving 10 bases between them. The germline CDR1 and CDR2 sequences are MNHEY and SMNVEV (reference sequence). The CDR3 is 14 residues long. The CDR3: CASSFRTGTDTQYF. The CDR3 nucleotides read TGTGCCAGCAGTTTTAGGACTGGGACAGATACGCAGTATTTT.

V is TRBV28 and J is TRBJ2-3; D remains unclear. This CDR3 has 15 amino acids. The V end lost 4 bases, the J end lost 1 base, and 12 bases lay between the germline ends. CDR1 is MDHEN and CDR2 is SYDVKM in the germline V gene. CDR3 amino acids: CASSSTGRGTDTQYF. CDR3 coding DNA: TGTGCCAGCAGTTCTACTGGACGGGGCACAGATACGCAGTATTTT.

The chain uses TRBV28 and TRBJ2-3; either TRBD1 or TRBD2 may fit D (6 bases each). Germline CDR1 MDHEN, CDR2 SYDVKM. The CDR3 is made up of 14 amino acids. With 3 bases removed from V and 6 bases from J, the gap between germline ends came to 13 bases. The CDR3: CASSLSGGDDTQYF. The CDR3 DNA reads TGTGCCAGCAGTTTGTCCGGGGGCGACGATACGCAGTATTTT.

This sequence joins TRBV28 and TRBJ2-7, with 11 bases that match TRBD2. The V gene end was trimmed by 3 bases and the J gene end by 4 bases; junction bases not matched to a gene: 5. The V gene's germline CDR1 is MDHEN and CDR2 SYDVKM. The CDR3 extends over 15 amino acids. The CDR3 is CASSLGLAAIYEQYF. CDR3 nucleotides: TGTGCCAGCAGTTTGGGACTAGCGGCGATTTACGAGCAGTACTTC.

This clone occurred a few times. Other DNA sequences of this sample code for an identical CDR3. The chain employs TRBV20-1 and TRBJ2-3; the D is unclear. Between the trimmed V and J ends, which lost 6 bases and 6 bases, there was a span of 10 bases. Germline CDR1 and CDR2: DFQATT and SNEGSKA (reference sequence). The CDR3 consists of 11 residues. In DNA form, the CDR3 reads TGCAGTGCCCCTAGACTGGATACGCAGTATTTT. Amino acid sequence: CSAPRLDTQYF.

This clone has only a few counts. The CDR3 DNA follows: TGTGCCAGCAGCTTAGTAGGTGGTACGCAGTATTTT. Protein sequence: CASSLVGGTQYF. This rearrangement joins TRBV7-9 to TRBJ2-3, with D uncertain. Germline lookup yields CDR1 SEHNR and CDR2 FQNEAQ (reference sequence). The CDR3 extends over 12 amino acids. With 1 base removed from V and 8 bases from J, the gap between germline ends came to 7 bases. Full variable domain (remainder filled in from reference TRBV7-9 and TRBJ2-3): DTGVSQNPRHKITKRGQNVTFRCDPISEHNRLYWYRQTLGQGPEFLTYFQNEAQLEKSRLLSDRFSAERPKGSFSTLEIQRTEQGDSAMYLCASSLVGGTQYFGPGTRLTVL.

This chain uses TRBV1 with TRBJ1-1; the D call of TRBD1 is as the table states it, not checked on the DNA. TRBV1 is listed as a pseudogene. The CDR3 runs 15 residues. The DNA of the CDR3 is TGCACCAGCAGCCAAGATGAGGACAGGCGCACTGAAGCTTTCTTT. It translates to CTSSQDEDRRTEAFF.

This clone was found a few times. The J gene is TRBJ2-3, the V gene TRBV25-1, with unresolved D. Per the germline V gene, CDR1 is MGHDK and CDR2 is SYGVNS. V lost 5 bases and J lost 4, with 16 bases in between. The CDR3 is 15 residues long. CDR3 sequence: CASSSPARVADTQYF. CDR3 nucleotides: TGTGCCAGCAGTTCTCCGGCCCGAGTCGCAGATACGCAGTATTTT.

In its sample, this clone was seen once. The J gene is TRBJ2-2, the V gene TRBV7-3; D not resolved. Germline assignment: CDR1 SGHTA and CDR2 FQGTGA. The CDR3 runs 14 residues. The V end was cut by 5 bases, the J end by 4 bases, with 11 bases between. CDR3 in amino acids: CASSPQLSTGELFF. CDR3 DNA sequence: TGTGCCAGCAGCCCCCAACTGAGCACCGGGGAGCTGTTTTTT.

This clone was observed a few times. The chain links TRBV4-3 to TRBJ2-3; unclear D gene. The CDR3 length is 14 residues. The germline V gene has CDR1 LGHNA and CDR2 YSLEER. V was shortened by 3 bases and J by 4 bases, with 11 bases between the two germline ends. The CDR3 is CASSQEPTSDTQYF. CDR3 DNA sequence: TGCGCCAGCAGCCAGGAGCCCACTTCAGATACGCAGTATTTT.

Notes on this clone: This sample also contains other DNA sequences that code for the same CDR3. CDR3 DNA sequence: TGTGCCAGCAGCCCAACGGATACGCAGTATTTT. Translation: CASSPTDTQYF. V usage is TRBV7-9 and J usage is TRBJ2-3; D unclear. V was clipped by 5 bases and J by 6 bases, with 6 bases between them. Germline CDR1 and CDR2: SEHNR and FQNEAQ (reference sequence). The CDR3 loop spans 11 amino acids.

The chain uses TRBV7-9 and TRBJ2-5; D call uncertain. CDR3 length equals 15 residues. Germline CDR1 reads SEHNR; CDR2 reads FQNEAQ (reference sequence). The ends were cut back, 1 base at V and 2 bases at J, with 11 bases in the middle. CDR3 coding DNA: TGTGCCAGCAGCTTAGTTCCCACATCTCAAGAGACCCAGTACTTC. Protein sequence: CASSLVPTSQETQYF.

The chain couples TRBV7-2 to TRBJ2-5; 7 nucleotides align to TRBD1. Looked up from germline, CDR1 is SGHTA and CDR2 is FQGNSA. The V gene end was trimmed by 5 bases and the J gene end by 0 bases; junction bases not matched to a gene: 6. The CDR3 extends over 15 amino acids. The CDR3 loop reads CASSPNRGDQETQYF. CDR3 DNA: TGTGCCAGCAGCCCCAACAGGGGTGACCAAGAGACCCAGTACTTC.

Comments on this clone: Other DNA sequences in this sample translate to the same CDR3. V is TRBV29-1 and J is TRBJ2-5; 10 bases fit TRBD1. V lost 6 bases to trimming and J lost 5 bases; unmatched junction nucleotides: 3. There are 12 residues in the CDR3. From germline, CDR1 is SQVTM and CDR2 ANQGSEA. DNA of the CDR3: TGCAGCGTCGACAGGGGGCAGGAGACCCAGTACTTC. It translates to CSVDRGQETQYF.

The chain combines TRBV7-2 with TRBJ2-7; D unclear. The V and J ends lost 2 bases and 2 bases respectively, with 4 bases between them. CDR3 length equals 12 residues. Germline assignment: CDR1 SGHTA and CDR2 FQGNSA. The CDR3 protein is CASSLRPYEQYF. The CDR3 nucleotides are TGTGCCAGCAGCTTACGACCCTACGAGCAGTACTTC. Full variable domain (remainder filled in from reference TRBV7-2 and TRBJ2-7): GAGVSQSPSNKVTEKGKDVELRCDPISGHTALYWYRQSLGQGLEFLIYFQGNSAPDKSGLPSDRFSAERTGGSVSTLTIQRTQQEDSAVYLCASSLRPYEQYFGPGTRLTVT.

This clone came up a few times. The chain couples TRBV25-1 to TRBJ1-2; TRBD1 might be the D (6 bases). This CDR3 spans 13 amino acids. CDR1 and CDR2 from the germline V gene are MGHDK and SYGVNS. V lost 3 bases and J lost 7, with 12 bases in between. The CDR3: CASSDLGGAGYTF. In DNA, the CDR3 is TGTGCCAGCAGTGACTTGGGGGGCGCTGGCTACACCTTC.

V usage is TRBV6-6 and J usage is TRBJ2-5; TRBD2 matches 7 bases. CDR1 is MNHNY and CDR2 is SVGAGI in the germline V gene (reference sequence). The V gene end was trimmed by 2 bases and the J gene end by 5 bases; junction bases not matched to a gene: 5. CDR3 length: 14 amino acids. The CDR3: CASSYELARETQYF. The CDR3 DNA is TGTGCCAGCAGTTACGAACTAGCGAGGGAGACCCAGTACTTC.

This clone was counted a few times. The chain carries TRBV18 and TRBJ2-7, with a possible D match to TRBD2 (5 bases). The V gene's germline CDR1 is KGHSH and CDR2 LQKENI. The germline V and J ends were trimmed by 3 bases and 3 bases, with 9 bases remaining between them. This CDR3 is 13 amino acids long. The CDR3 coding sequence is TGTGCCAGCTCACCCGGGATCAACTACGAGCAGTACTTC. The encoded protein is CASSPGINYEQYF.